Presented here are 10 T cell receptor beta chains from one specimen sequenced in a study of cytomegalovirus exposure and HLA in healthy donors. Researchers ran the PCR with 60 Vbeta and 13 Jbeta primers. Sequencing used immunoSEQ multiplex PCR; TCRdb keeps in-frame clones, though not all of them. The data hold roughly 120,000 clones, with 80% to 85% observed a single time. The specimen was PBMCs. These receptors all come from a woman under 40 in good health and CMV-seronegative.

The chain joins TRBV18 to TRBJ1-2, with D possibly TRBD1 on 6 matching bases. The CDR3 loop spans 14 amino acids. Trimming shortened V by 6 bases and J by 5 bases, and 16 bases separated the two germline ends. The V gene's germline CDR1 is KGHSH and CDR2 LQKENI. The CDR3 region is CASSTGTVAYGYTF. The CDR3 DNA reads TGTGCCAGCTCTACAGGGACGGTGGCTTATGGCTACACCTTC.

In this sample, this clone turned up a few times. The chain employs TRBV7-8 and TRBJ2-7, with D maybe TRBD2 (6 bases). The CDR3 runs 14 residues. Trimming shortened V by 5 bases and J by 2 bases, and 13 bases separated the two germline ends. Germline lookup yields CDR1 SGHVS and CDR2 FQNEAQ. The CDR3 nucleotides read TGTGCCAGCAGCGCACGGGACTTACCCTACGAGCAGTACTTC. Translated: CASSARDLPYEQYF.

CDR3 region: CASSSSSRDTDTQYF. For the CDR3, the DNA is TGTGCCAGCAGTTCGTCATCCAGGGACACAGATACGCAGTATTTT. This chain links TRBV27 with TRBJ2-3; D possibly corresponds to TRBD1 (5 bases). Germline-derived CDR1 and CDR2 are MNHEY and SMNVEV (reference sequence). The V gene lost 4 bases and the J gene lost 2 bases, with 13 bases spanning the gap. This CDR3 has 15 amino acids.

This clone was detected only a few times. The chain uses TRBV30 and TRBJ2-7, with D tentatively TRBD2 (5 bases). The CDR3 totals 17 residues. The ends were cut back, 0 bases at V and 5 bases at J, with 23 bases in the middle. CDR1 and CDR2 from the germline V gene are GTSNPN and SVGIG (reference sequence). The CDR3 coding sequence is TGTGCCTGGAGTGTACAAATGAGGAGGTCTACCCAGGACGAGCAGTACTTC. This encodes CAWSVQMRRSTQDEQYF.

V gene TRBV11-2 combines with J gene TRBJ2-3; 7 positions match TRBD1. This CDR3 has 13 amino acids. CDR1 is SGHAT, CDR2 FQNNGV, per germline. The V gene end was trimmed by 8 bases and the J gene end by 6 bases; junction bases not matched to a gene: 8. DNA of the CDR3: TGTGCCAGCTCTGAGGGGGCAGGGGATACGCAGTATTTT. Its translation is CASSEGAGDTQYF.

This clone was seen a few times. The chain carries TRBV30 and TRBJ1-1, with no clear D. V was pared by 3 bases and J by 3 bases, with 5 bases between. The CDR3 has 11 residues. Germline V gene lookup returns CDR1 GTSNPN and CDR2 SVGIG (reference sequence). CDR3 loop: CAWSGDTEAFF. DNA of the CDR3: TGTGCCTGGAGCGGGGACACTGAAGCTTTCTTT.

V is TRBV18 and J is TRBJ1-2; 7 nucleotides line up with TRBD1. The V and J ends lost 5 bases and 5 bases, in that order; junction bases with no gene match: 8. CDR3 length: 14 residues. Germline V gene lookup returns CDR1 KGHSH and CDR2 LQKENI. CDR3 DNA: TGTGCCAGCTCATCGACCGGGACAGCTTATGGCTACACCTTC. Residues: CASSSTGTAYGYTF. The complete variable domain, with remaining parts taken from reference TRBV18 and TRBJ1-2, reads NAGVMQNPRHLVRRRGQEARLRCSPMKGHSHVYWYRQLPEEGLKFMVYLQKENIIDESGMPKERFSAEFPKEGPSILRIQQVVRGDSAAYFCASSSTGTAYGYTFGSGTRLTVV.

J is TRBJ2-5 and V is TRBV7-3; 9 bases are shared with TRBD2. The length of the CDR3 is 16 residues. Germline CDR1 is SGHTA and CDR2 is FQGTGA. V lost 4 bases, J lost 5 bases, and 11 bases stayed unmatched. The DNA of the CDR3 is TGTGCCAGCAGCTCGGGCGGGGGGGCACCGGTGGAGACCCAGTACTTC. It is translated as CASSSGGGAPVETQYF.

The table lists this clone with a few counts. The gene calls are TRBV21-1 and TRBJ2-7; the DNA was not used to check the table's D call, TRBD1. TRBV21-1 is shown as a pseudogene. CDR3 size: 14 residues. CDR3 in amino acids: CASSKEDRAYEQYF. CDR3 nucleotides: TGTGCCAGCAGCAAAGAGGACAGGGCCTACGAGCAGTACTTC.

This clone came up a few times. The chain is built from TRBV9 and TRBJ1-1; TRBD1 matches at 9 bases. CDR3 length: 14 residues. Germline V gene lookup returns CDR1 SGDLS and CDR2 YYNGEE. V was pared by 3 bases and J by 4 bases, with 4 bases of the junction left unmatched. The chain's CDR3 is CASSARQGGTEAFF. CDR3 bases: TGTGCCAGCAGCGCAAGACAGGGGGGCACTGAAGCTTTCTTT.